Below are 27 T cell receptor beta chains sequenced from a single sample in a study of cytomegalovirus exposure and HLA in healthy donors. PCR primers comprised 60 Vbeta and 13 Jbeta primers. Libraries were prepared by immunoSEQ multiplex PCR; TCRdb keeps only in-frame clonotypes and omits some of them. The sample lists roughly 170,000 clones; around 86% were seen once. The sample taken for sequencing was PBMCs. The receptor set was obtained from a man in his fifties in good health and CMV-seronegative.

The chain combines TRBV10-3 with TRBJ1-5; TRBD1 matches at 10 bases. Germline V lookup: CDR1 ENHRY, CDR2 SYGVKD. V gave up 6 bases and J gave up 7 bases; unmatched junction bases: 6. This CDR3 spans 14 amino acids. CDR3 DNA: TGTGCCATCAGGGGACAGGGGAAGGGGCAGCCCCAGCATTTT. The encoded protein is CAIRGQGKGQPQHF.

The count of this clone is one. The CDR3: CASKYSSTDTQYF. The CDR3 DNA reads as TGTGCCAGCAAATATAGCAGCACAGATACGCAGTATTTT. The V call is TRBV2, the J call TRBJ2-3; D uncertain. CDR1 and CDR2 (germline): SNHLY, FYNNEI. This CDR3 comprises 13 residues. The V and J ends lost 7 bases and 0 bases respectively, with 8 bases between them.

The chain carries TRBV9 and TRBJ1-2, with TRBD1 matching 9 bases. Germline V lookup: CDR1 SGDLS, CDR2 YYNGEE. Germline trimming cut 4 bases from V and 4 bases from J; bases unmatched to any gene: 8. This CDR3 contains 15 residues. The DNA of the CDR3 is TGTGCCAGCAGCCCGCTTGGACAGGGGTCCTATGGCTACACCTTC. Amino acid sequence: CASSPLGQGSYGYTF.

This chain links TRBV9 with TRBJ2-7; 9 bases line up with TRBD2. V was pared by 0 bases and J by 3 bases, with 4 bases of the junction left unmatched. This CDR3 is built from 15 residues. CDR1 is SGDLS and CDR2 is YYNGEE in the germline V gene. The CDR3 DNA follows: TGTGCCAGCAGCGTAGGGCGGGAGGGCCTCTACGAGCAGTACTTC. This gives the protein CASSVGREGLYEQYF.

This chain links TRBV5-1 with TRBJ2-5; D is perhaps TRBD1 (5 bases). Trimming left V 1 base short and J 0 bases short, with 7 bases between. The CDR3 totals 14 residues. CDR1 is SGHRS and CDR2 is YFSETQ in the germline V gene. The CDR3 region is CASSLQGNQETQYF. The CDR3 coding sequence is TGCGCCAGCAGCTTGCAGGGAAACCAAGAGACCCAGTACTTC. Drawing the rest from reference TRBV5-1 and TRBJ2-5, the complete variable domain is KAGVTQTPRYLIKTRGQQVTLSCSPISGHRSVSWYQQTPGQGLQFLFEYFSETQRNKGNFPGRFSGRQFSNSRSEMNVSTLELGDSALYLCASSLQGNQETQYFGPGTRLLVL.

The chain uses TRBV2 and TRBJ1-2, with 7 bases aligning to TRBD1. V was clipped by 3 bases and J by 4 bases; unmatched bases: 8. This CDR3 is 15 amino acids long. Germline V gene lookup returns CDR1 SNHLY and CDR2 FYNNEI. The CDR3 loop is CASSETGRGLYGYTF. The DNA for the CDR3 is TGTGCCAGCAGTGAGACAGGGAGAGGACTCTATGGCTACACCTTC.

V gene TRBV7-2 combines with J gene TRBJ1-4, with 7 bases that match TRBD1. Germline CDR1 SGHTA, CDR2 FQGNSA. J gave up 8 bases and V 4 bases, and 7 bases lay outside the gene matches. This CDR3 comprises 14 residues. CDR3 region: CASSSRQGGEKLFF. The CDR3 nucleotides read TGTGCCAGCAGCTCTAGACAGGGCGGCGAAAAACTGTTTTTT.

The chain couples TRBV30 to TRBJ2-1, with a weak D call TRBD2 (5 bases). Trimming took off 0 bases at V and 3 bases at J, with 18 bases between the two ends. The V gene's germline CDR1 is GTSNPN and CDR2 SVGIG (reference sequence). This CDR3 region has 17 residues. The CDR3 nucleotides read TGTGCCTGGAGTGTCCCTAACCAACGGGGAATCTACAATGAGCAGTTCTTC. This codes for CAWSVPNQRGIYNEQFF.

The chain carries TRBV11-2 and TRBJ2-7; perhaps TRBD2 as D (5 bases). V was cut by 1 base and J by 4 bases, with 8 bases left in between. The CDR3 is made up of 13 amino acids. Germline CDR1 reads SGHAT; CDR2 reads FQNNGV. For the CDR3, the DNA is TGTGCCAGCAGCTTAGGAGGGCTATACGAGCAGTACTTC. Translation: CASSLGGLYEQYF.

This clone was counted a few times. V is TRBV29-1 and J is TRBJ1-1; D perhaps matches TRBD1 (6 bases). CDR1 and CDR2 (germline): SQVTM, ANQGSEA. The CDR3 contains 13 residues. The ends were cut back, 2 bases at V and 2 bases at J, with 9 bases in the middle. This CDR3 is CSVEKDRNTEAFF. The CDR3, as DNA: TGCAGCGTTGAAAAGGACAGAAACACTGAAGCTTTCTTT.

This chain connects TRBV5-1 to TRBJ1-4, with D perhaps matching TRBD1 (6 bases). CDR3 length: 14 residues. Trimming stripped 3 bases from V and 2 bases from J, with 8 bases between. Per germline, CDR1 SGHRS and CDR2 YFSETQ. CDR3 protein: CASSSGQTNEKLFF. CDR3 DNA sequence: TGCGCCAGCAGCTCCGGACAGACTAATGAAAAACTGTTTTTT.

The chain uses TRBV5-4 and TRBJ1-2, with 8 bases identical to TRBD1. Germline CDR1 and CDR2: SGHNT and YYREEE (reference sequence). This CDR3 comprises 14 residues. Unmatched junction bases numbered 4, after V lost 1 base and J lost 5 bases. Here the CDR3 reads CASSLMGDRYGYTF. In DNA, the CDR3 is TGTGCCAGCAGCTTGATGGGGGACAGGTATGGCTACACCTTC.

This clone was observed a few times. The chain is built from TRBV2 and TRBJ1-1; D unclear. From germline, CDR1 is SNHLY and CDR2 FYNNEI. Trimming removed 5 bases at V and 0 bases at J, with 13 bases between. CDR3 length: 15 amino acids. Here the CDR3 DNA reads TGTGCCAGCAGTTCTTCCGACACAGTGAACACTGAAGCTTTCTTT. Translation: CASSSSDTVNTEAFF.

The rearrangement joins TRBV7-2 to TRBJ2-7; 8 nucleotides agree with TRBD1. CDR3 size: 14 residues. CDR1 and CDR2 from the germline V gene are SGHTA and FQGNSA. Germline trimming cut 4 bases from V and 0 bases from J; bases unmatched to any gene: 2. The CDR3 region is CASSSDRVSYEQYF. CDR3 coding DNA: TGTGCCAGCAGCTCGGACAGGGTCTCCTACGAGCAGTACTTC. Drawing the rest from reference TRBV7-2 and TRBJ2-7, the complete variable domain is GAGVSQSPSNKVTEKGKDVELRCDPISGHTALYWYRQSLGQGLEFLIYFQGNSAPDKSGLPSDRFSAERTGGSVSTLTIQRTQQEDSAVYLCASSSDRVSYEQYFGPGTRLTVT.

The CDR3 loop reads CASSQSISAGGPDTQYF. The CDR3 DNA follows: TGCGCCAGCAGTCAATCCATCTCGGCGGGGGGCCCAGATACGCAGTATTTT. The chain is built from TRBV23-1 and TRBJ2-3, with 8 bases that match TRBD2. TRBV23-1 is an ORF, and what it does is uncertain. J gave up 4 bases and V 0 bases, and 9 bases lay outside the gene matches. The CDR3 length is 17 residues.

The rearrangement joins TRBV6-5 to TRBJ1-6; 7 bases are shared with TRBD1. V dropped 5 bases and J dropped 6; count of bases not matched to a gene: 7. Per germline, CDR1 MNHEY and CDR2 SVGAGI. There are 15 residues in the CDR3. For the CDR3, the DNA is TGTGCCAGCAGTGCCGGGACAGTCCTTAATTCACCCCTCCACTTT. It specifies CASSAGTVLNSPLHF.

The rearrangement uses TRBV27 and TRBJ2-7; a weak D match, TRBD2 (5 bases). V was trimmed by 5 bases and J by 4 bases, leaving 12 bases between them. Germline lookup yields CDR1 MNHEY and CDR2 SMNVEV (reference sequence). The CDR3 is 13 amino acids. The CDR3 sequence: CASSRAGGYEQYF. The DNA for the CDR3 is TGTGCCAGCAGTAGGGCGGGTGGGTACGAGCAGTACTTC.

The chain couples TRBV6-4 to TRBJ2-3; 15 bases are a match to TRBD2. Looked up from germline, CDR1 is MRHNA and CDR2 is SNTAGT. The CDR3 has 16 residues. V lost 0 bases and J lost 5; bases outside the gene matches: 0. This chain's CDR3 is CASSDSGLAGGDTQYF. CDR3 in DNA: TGTGCCAGCAGTGACTCGGGACTAGCGGGGGGAGATACGCAGTATTTT.

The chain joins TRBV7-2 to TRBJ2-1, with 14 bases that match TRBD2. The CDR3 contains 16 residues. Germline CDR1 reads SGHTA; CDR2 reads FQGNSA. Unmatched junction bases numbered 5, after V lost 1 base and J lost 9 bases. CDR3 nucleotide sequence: TGTGCCAGCAGCTTAGGGACTAGCGGGGGGCAGGGTGAGCAGTTCTTC. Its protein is CASSLGTSGGQGEQFF.

The DNA for the CDR3 is TGTGCCAGCAGCTTAGCACGGGGGGATCAGCCCCAGCATTTT. Protein product: CASSLARGDQPQHF. The rearrangement joins TRBV5-5 to TRBJ1-5, with D tentatively TRBD1 (5 bases). V was shortened by 2 bases and J by 5 bases, with 11 bases between the two germline ends. CDR1 is SGHKS, CDR2 YYEKEE, per germline (reference sequence). The CDR3 runs to 14 residues.

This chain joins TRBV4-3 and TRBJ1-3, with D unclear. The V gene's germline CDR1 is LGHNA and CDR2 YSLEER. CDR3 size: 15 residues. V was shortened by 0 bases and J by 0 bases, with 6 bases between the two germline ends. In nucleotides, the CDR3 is TGCGCCAGCAGCCAAGATCCCCGCTCTGGAAACACCATATATTTT. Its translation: CASSQDPRSGNTIYF.

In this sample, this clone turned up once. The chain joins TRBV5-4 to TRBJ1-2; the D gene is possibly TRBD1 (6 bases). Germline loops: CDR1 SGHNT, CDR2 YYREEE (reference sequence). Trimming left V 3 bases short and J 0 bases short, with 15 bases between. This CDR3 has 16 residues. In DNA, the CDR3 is TGTGCCAGCAGCTGGAGGCGGGGGGCCTCTAACTATGGCTACACCTTC. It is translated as CASSWRRGASNYGYTF.

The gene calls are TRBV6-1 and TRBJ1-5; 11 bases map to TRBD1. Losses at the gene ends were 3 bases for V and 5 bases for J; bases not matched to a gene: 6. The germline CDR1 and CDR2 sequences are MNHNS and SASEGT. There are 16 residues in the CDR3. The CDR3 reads CASSDGTGGQDQPQHF. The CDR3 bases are TGTGCCAGCAGTGATGGGACAGGGGGTCAGGATCAGCCCCAGCATTTT.

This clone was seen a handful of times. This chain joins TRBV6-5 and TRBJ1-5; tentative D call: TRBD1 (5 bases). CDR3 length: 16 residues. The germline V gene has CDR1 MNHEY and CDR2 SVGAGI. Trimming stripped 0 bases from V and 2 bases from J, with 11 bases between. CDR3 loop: CASSYSSQGGNQPQHF. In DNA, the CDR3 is TGTGCCAGCAGTTACTCGAGTCAGGGCGGCAATCAGCCCCAGCATTTT.

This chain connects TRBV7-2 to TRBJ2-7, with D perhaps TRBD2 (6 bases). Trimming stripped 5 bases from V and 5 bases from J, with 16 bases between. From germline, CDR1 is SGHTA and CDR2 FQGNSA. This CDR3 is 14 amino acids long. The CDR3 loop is CASSARGGTHEQYF. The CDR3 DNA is TGTGCCAGCAGCGCCCGGGGCGGGACCCACGAGCAGTACTTC.

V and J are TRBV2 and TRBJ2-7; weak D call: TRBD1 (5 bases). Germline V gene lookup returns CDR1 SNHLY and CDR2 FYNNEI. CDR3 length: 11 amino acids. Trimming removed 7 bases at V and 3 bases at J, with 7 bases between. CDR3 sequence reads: CASTQGYEQYF. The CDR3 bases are TGTGCCAGCACTCAGGGCTACGAGCAGTACTTC.

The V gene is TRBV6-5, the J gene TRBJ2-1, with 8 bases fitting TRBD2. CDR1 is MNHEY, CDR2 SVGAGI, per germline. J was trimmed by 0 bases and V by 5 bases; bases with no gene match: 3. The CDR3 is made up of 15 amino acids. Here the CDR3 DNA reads TGTGCCAGCAGTGCAACTAGCGGCTCCTACAATGAGCAGTTCTTC. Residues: CASSATSGSYNEQFF.